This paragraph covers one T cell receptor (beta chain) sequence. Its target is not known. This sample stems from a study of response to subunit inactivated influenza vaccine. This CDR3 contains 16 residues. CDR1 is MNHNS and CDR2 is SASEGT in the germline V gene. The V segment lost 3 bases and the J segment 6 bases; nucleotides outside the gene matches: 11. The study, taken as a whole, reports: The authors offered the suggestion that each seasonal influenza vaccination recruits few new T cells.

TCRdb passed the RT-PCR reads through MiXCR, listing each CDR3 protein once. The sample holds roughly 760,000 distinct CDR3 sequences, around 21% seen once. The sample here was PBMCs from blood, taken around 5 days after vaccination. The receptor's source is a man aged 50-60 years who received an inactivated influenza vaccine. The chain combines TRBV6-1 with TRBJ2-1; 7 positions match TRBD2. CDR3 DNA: TGTGCCAGCAGTGATGCAGCGGGACCTCGGGGCAATGAGCAGTTCTTC. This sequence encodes CASSDAAGPRGNEQFF.